These T cell receptor beta chains were read from a single sample in a study of T cell repertoires in aging, cancer and after chemotherapy. TCRdb processed the multiplex PCR reads anew with MiXCR; each CDR3 protein has one entry. The sample lists about 8,700 distinct CDR3 sequences, approximately 30% seen once, with 3% to 3.5% in the top ten. Source material: blood. These receptors all come from a human donor in good health. The CDR3 runs from the conserved cysteine through the conserved F or W. A D gene is named only where the DNA matches it firmly. A row's size may be missing; if present it is once, few, many or a size class.

v_call: TRBV20-1; d_call: TRBD2; j_call: TRBJ2-3; clone_size: medium-sized; cdr3_aa: CSSSGLALGNTQYF; cdr3_nt: TGCAGTTCCTCGGGACTAGCCCTGGGAAATACGCAGTATTTT
v_call: TRBV27; d_call: .; j_call: TRBJ1-1; clone_size: .; cdr3_aa: CASSFVQGTEAFF; cdr3_nt: TGTGCCAGCAGTTTTGTCCAGGGCACTGAAGCTTTCTTT
v_call: TRBV15; d_call: .; j_call: TRBJ1-2; clone_size: .; cdr3_aa: CATSRDLTGGYTF; cdr3_nt: TGTGCCACCAGCAGAGATCTAACAGGGGGCTACACCTTC
v_call: TRBV12-3/TRBV12-4; d_call: TRBD2; j_call: TRBJ2-1; clone_size: .; cdr3_aa: CASSPGLAGYNEQFF; cdr3_nt: TGTGCCAGCAGCCCCGGACTAGCGGGTTACAATGAGCAGTTCTTC
v_call: TRBV18; d_call: .; j_call: TRBJ1-2; clone_size: .; cdr3_aa: CASSPQGFNGYTF; cdr3_nt: TGTGCCAGCTCACCGCAGGGATTCAATGGCTACACCTTC
v_call: TRBV6-1; d_call: TRBD2; j_call: TRBJ2-7; clone_size: few; cdr3_aa: CASSETSGSSYEQYF; cdr3_nt: TGTGCCAGCAGTGAAACTAGCGGGAGCTCCTACGAGCAGTACTTC
v_call: TRBV11-2; d_call: .; j_call: TRBJ2-1; clone_size: few; cdr3_aa: CASSFIRESFNEQFF; cdr3_nt: TGTGCCAGCAGCTTTATCAGGGAGTCGTTCAATGAGCAGTTCTTC
v_call: TRBV12-3/TRBV12-4; d_call: .; j_call: TRBJ1-6; clone_size: .; cdr3_aa: CASSQGTNNSPLHF; cdr3_nt: TGTGCCAGCAGTCAGGGGACGAATAATTCACCCCTCCACTTT
v_call: TRBV7-2; d_call: .; j_call: TRBJ2-1; clone_size: medium-sized; cdr3_aa: CASSSGLRSEQFF; cdr3_nt: TGTGCCAGCAGCTCAGGACTAAGGAGTGAGCAGTTCTTC
v_call: TRBV6-5; d_call: .; j_call: TRBJ1-3; clone_size: medium-sized; cdr3_aa: CASIRGNTIYF; cdr3_nt: TGTGCCAGCATTAGAGGAAACACCATATATTTT
v_call: TRBV28; d_call: TRBD2; j_call: TRBJ2-5; clone_size: .; cdr3_aa: CASSLKTSGRAYKETQYF; cdr3_nt: TGTGCCAGCAGTTTAAAGACTAGCGGGAGGGCCTATAAGGAGACCCAGTACTTC
v_call: TRBV19; d_call: TRBD2; j_call: TRBJ2-2; clone_size: few; cdr3_aa: CASSMSSGSLGGLFF; cdr3_nt: TGTGCCAGTAGTATGTCTAGCGGGTCCCTTGGCGGGCTGTTTTTT
v_call: TRBV10-2; d_call: .; j_call: TRBJ1-1; clone_size: .; cdr3_aa: CASSASTRDTEAFF; cdr3_nt: TGTGCCAGCAGTGCATCTACACGAGACACTGAAGCTTTCTTT
v_call: TRBV30; d_call: .; j_call: TRBJ1-2; clone_size: few; cdr3_aa: CAWTQQGFSYGYTF; cdr3_nt: TGTGCCTGGACACAACAGGGTTTTAGCTATGGCTACACCTTC
v_call: TRBV9; d_call: TRBD1; j_call: TRBJ2-1; clone_size: .; cdr3_aa: CASSVGYPRQGNNEQFF; cdr3_nt: TGTGCCAGCAGCGTAGGCTACCCGAGACAGGGAAACAATGAGCAGTTCTTC
v_call: TRBV6-6; d_call: .; j_call: TRBJ1-1; clone_size: few; cdr3_aa: CASSAGNTEAFF; cdr3_nt: TGTGCCAGCAGCGCAGGGAACACTGAAGCTTTCTTT
v_call: TRBV18; d_call: .; j_call: TRBJ1-4; clone_size: .; cdr3_aa: CASSPLQNGGATNEKLFF; cdr3_nt: TGTGCCAGCTCACCGCTGCAGAACGGGGGTGCAACTAATGAAAAACTGTTTTTT
v_call: TRBV7-2; d_call: TRBD1; j_call: TRBJ2-7; clone_size: .; cdr3_aa: CASSESRDRVYEQYF; cdr3_nt: TGTGCCAGCAGCGAGTCGCGGGACAGGGTCTACGAGCAGTACTTC
v_call: TRBV27; d_call: .; j_call: TRBJ1-5; clone_size: .; cdr3_aa: CASRGLNKPQHF; cdr3_nt: TGTGCCAGCAGGGGCTTGAACAAGCCCCAGCATTTT
v_call: TRBV12-3/TRBV12-4; d_call: .; j_call: TRBJ2-2; clone_size: few; cdr3_aa: CASSLQGSGPGNTGELFF; cdr3_nt: TGTGCCAGCAGTTTACAGGGGAGCGGGCCAGGGAACACCGGGGAGCTGTTTTTT
v_call: TRBV19; d_call: .; j_call: TRBJ1-2; clone_size: medium-sized; cdr3_aa: CASSITGSYGYTF; cdr3_nt: TGTGCCAGTAGTATTACGGGGAGCTATGGCTACACCTTC
v_call: TRBV7-2; d_call: TRBD2; j_call: TRBJ2-1; clone_size: medium-sized; cdr3_aa: CASSLLAGGNEQFF; cdr3_nt: TGTGCCAGCAGCTTGTTAGCGGGAGGCAATGAGCAGTTCTTC
v_call: TRBV12-3/TRBV12-4; d_call: .; j_call: TRBJ1-5; clone_size: .; cdr3_aa: CASSLFGSNQPQHF; cdr3_nt: TGTGCCAGCAGTTTATTCGGGAGCAATCAGCCCCAGCATTTT
v_call: TRBV12-3/TRBV12-4; d_call: .; j_call: TRBJ1-6; clone_size: .; cdr3_aa: CASRRSSYNSPLHF; cdr3_nt: TGTGCCAGCAGACGTAGCTCCTATAATTCACCCCTCCACTTT
v_call: TRBV19; d_call: .; j_call: TRBJ1-1; clone_size: .; cdr3_aa: CASSTGAQNTEAFF; cdr3_nt: TGTGCCAGTAGTACCGGTGCCCAGAACACTGAAGCTTTCTTT
v_call: TRBV7-9; d_call: .; j_call: TRBJ2-1; clone_size: few; cdr3_aa: CASSSDLKRGVQFF; cdr3_nt: TGTGCCAGCAGCTCCGACCTAAAAAGGGGTGTCCAGTTCTTC
v_call: TRBV7-2; d_call: .; j_call: TRBJ1-1; clone_size: .; cdr3_aa: CASSLLQGTEAFF; cdr3_nt: TGTGCCAGCAGCTTATTGCAGGGCACTGAAGCTTTCTTT
v_call: TRBV5-1; d_call: .; j_call: TRBJ2-5; clone_size: .; cdr3_aa: CASSLAGRAEGETQYF; cdr3_nt: TGCGCCAGCAGCTTGGCCGGTAGGGCTGAGGGCGAGACCCAGTACTTC
v_call: TRBV27; d_call: TRBD1; j_call: TRBJ1-5; clone_size: few; cdr3_aa: CASSVTGYSNQPQHF; cdr3_nt: TGTGCCAGCAGTGTGACAGGGTATAGCAATCAGCCCCAGCATTTT
v_call: TRBV27; d_call: .; j_call: TRBJ1-5; clone_size: few; cdr3_aa: CASSGTPRNQPQHF; cdr3_nt: TGTGCCAGCAGCGGGACACCTAGGAATCAGCCCCAGCATTTT
v_call: TRBV20-1; d_call: .; j_call: TRBJ1-1; clone_size: few; cdr3_aa: CSAPVNRNTEAFF; cdr3_nt: TGCAGTGCCCCAGTTAATAGGAACACTGAAGCTTTCTTT
v_call: TRBV6-5; d_call: .; j_call: TRBJ2-7; clone_size: .; cdr3_aa: CASSELPSYEQYF; cdr3_nt: TGTGCCAGCAGTGAACTCCCGTCCTACGAGCAGTACTTC
v_call: TRBV3-1; d_call: .; j_call: TRBJ2-1; clone_size: .; cdr3_aa: CASSSRYEQFF; cdr3_nt: TGTGCCAGCAGCTCAAGGTATGAGCAGTTCTTC
v_call: TRBV18; d_call: .; j_call: TRBJ2-2; clone_size: .; cdr3_aa: CASSPTLAENTGELFF; cdr3_nt: TGTGCCAGCTCACCAACGCTAGCCGAGAACACCGGGGAGCTGTTTTTT
v_call: TRBV7-2; d_call: .; j_call: TRBJ1-1; clone_size: .; cdr3_aa: CASSFNLNMNTEAFF; cdr3_nt: TGTGCCAGCAGCTTTAACTTGAACATGAACACTGAAGCTTTCTTT
v_call: TRBV5-1; d_call: TRBD2; j_call: TRBJ2-7; clone_size: .; cdr3_aa: CASSWTSRGYEQYF; cdr3_nt: TGCGCCAGCAGCTGGACTAGCCGGGGCTACGAGCAGTACTTC
v_call: TRBV19; d_call: TRBD1; j_call: TRBJ2-1; clone_size: .; cdr3_aa: CASTSTGVPGHEQFF; cdr3_nt: TGTGCCAGTACTTCGACAGGGGTCCCGGGCCATGAGCAGTTCTTC
v_call: TRBV12-3/TRBV12-4; d_call: .; j_call: TRBJ1-2; clone_size: .; cdr3_aa: CASSVTGSGHYGYTF; cdr3_nt: TGTGCCAGCAGTGTTACAGGTTCAGGGCACTATGGCTACACCTTC
v_call: TRBV18; d_call: TRBD1; j_call: TRBJ2-5; clone_size: .; cdr3_aa: CASSPPGTAKETQYF; cdr3_nt: TGTGCCAGCTCACCCCCGGGGACAGCAAAAGAGACCCAGTACTTC
v_call: TRBV6-5; d_call: .; j_call: TRBJ1-6; clone_size: .; cdr3_aa: CASSWGGLFDSPLHF; cdr3_nt: TGTGCCAGCAGTTGGGGGGGCCTCTTCGATTCACCCCTCCACTTT
v_call: TRBV12-3/TRBV12-4; d_call: .; j_call: TRBJ2-7; clone_size: few; cdr3_aa: CASRPPGLSSYEQYF; cdr3_nt: TGTGCCAGCAGACCCCCAGGTCTTTCGTCCTACGAGCAGTACTTC
v_call: TRBV20-1; d_call: TRBD1; j_call: TRBJ1-2; clone_size: few; cdr3_aa: CSARDRRGSNYGYTF; cdr3_nt: TGCAGTGCTAGAGATCGCAGGGGGAGTAACTATGGCTACACCTTC
v_call: TRBV7-2; d_call: .; j_call: TRBJ1-4; clone_size: .; cdr3_aa: CASSSEANEKLFF; cdr3_nt: TGTGCCAGCAGCTCGGAGGCTAATGAAAAACTGTTTTTT
v_call: TRBV27; d_call: TRBD2; j_call: TRBJ2-5; clone_size: .; cdr3_aa: CASSASREGLKTQYF; cdr3_nt: TGTGCCAGCAGTGCCTCGCGGGAGGGCCTAAAGACCCAGTACTTC
v_call: TRBV6-1; d_call: .; j_call: TRBJ2-3; clone_size: medium-sized; cdr3_aa: CASSLGGGTNTQYF; cdr3_nt: TGTGCCAGCAGTCTAGGAGGGGGTACGAATACGCAGTATTTT
v_call: TRBV28; d_call: TRBD1; j_call: TRBJ1-1; clone_size: .; cdr3_aa: CASSPRRGRTEAFF; cdr3_nt: TGTGCCAGCAGTCCCCGCAGGGGGCGTACTGAAGCTTTCTTT
v_call: TRBV27; d_call: .; j_call: TRBJ2-7; clone_size: few; cdr3_aa: CASSLSVGSSYEQYF; cdr3_nt: TGTGCCAGCAGTTTATCTGTAGGGAGTTCCTACGAGCAGTACTTC
v_call: TRBV7-9; d_call: TRBD2; j_call: TRBJ2-3; clone_size: .; cdr3_aa: CASSSLAGGSTDTQYF; cdr3_nt: TGTGCCAGCAGCTCATTAGCGGGAGGGAGCACAGATACGCAGTATTTT
v_call: TRBV6-5; d_call: TRBD1; j_call: TRBJ2-7; clone_size: .; cdr3_aa: CASSRDRGLIEQYF; cdr3_nt: TGTGCCAGCAGTAGGGACAGGGGGCTGATCGAGCAGTACTTC
v_call: TRBV12-3/TRBV12-4; d_call: TRBD2; j_call: TRBJ2-7; clone_size: few; cdr3_aa: CASSLGREAGQYF; cdr3_nt: TGTGCCAGCAGTTTAGGTCGGGAGGCCGGGCAGTACTTC
v_call: TRBV19; d_call: TRBD2; j_call: TRBJ2-3; clone_size: few; cdr3_aa: CASRPGLAGSDTQYF; cdr3_nt: TGTGCCAGTAGGCCGGGACTAGCGGGGTCAGATACGCAGTATTTT
v_call: TRBV30; d_call: .; j_call: TRBJ1-6; clone_size: few; cdr3_aa: CAWIWQGYNSPLHF; cdr3_nt: TGTGCCTGGATATGGCAGGGGTATAATTCACCCCTCCACTTT
v_call: TRBV7-2; d_call: TRBD2; j_call: TRBJ2-1; clone_size: .; cdr3_aa: CASSLRLAGGPGSYNEQFF; cdr3_nt: TGTGCCAGCAGCCTGAGACTAGCGGGAGGGCCTGGGTCCTACAATGAGCAGTTCTTC
v_call: TRBV19; d_call: .; j_call: TRBJ2-4; clone_size: few; cdr3_aa: CASSMRQTLAKNIQYF; cdr3_nt: TGTGCCAGTAGTATGAGACAGACTCTAGCCAAAAACATTCAGTACTTC
v_call: TRBV4-3; d_call: .; j_call: TRBJ2-4; clone_size: .; cdr3_aa: CASSQGASRLAKNIQYF; cdr3_nt: TGCGCCAGCAGCCAAGGGGCCAGCCGACTAGCCAAAAACATTCAGTACTTC